This TCR beta chain appears in the sequencing data of a study of response to subunit inactivated influenza vaccine. Study outcomes and limitations: New T cells are recruited in small numbers by each seasonal influenza vaccination, according to the authors' suggestion.

The table lists this clonotype with many counts. Its antigen is unidentified. The CDR3 extends over 15 amino acids. V gave up 0 bases and J gave up 2 bases, with 7 bases separating them. CDR1 and CDR2 (germline): LGHNA, YNFKEQ. One entry per CDR3 protein results from TCRdb running MiXCR on the RT-PCR reads. The repertoire holds some 300,000 distinct CDR3 sequences, with 22% as singletons. The receptor was isolated from a man between 50 and 75 years old who received an inactivated influenza vaccine. Material: PBMCs from blood, obtained 21 months after vaccination. The chain uses TRBV4-2 and TRBJ1-4; possible D gene TRBD1, 5 bases. The DNA of the CDR3 is TGTGCCAGCAGCCAAGAGGGGACCACTAATGAAAAACTGTTTTTT. Residues: CASSQEGTTNEKLFF.